The next 18 T cell receptor beta chains were all read from a single sample in a study of identical twins. TCRdb reprocessed the 5' RACE reads via MiXCR and lists one record per CDR3 protein. Here the sample spans under 450,000 distinct CDR3 sequences, around a sixth being singletons. Sample: naive T cells sorted from blood. These receptors were obtained from a man aged 50-59 years in good health.

V is TRBV10-3 and J is TRBJ2-5; TRBD2 matches at 8 bases. In germline, CDR1 is ENHRY, CDR2 SYGVKD. The CDR3 extends over 14 amino acids. J lost 4 bases, V lost 2 bases, and 3 bases had no gene match. In DNA form, the CDR3 reads TGTGCCATCAGTGAGGGACTAGCTGGAGAGACCCAGTACTTC. Protein product: CAISEGLAGETQYF.

This clonotype was counted between two and nine times. The chain carries TRBV20-1 and TRBJ2-7, with TRBD2 identical over 8 bases. The germline V gene has CDR1 DFQATT and CDR2 SNEGSKA (reference sequence). V lost 0 bases to trimming and J lost 4 bases; unmatched junction nucleotides: 8. CDR3 length: 15 amino acids. The CDR3 DNA is TGCAGTGCTAGAGATCAACTAGCGGACCTTTACGAGCAGTACTTC. It yields the protein CSARDQLADLYEQYF.

This clonotype occurred a few times. The DNA for the CDR3 is TGTGCCATCTGGGCGGGAGTGGATACGCAGTATTTT. Protein sequence: CAIWAGVDTQYF. The gene calls are TRBV10-3 and TRBJ2-3; 7 nucleotides align to TRBD2. The CDR3 runs to 12 residues. V dropped 8 bases and J dropped 6; count of bases not matched to a gene: 5. The germline V gene encodes CDR1 ENHRY and CDR2 SYGVKD.

This chain uses TRBV5-1 with TRBJ2-7; no reliable D call. From germline, CDR1 is SGHRS and CDR2 YFSETQ. This CDR3 comprises 13 residues. Trimming removed 5 bases from V and 1 base from J, with 10 bases in between. CDR3 region: CASRAGQSYEQYF. Here the CDR3 DNA reads TGCGCCAGCAGGGCAGGCCAGTCCTACGAGCAGTACTTC.

This clonotype was seen at least ten times. This chain links TRBV20-1 with TRBJ2-2; 16 positions agree with TRBD2. Per germline, CDR1 DFQATT and CDR2 SNEGSKA (reference sequence). The CDR3 spans 19 residues. V gave up 3 bases and J gave up 5 bases; unmatched junction bases: 12. The CDR3: CSASTGTSGRAVYTGELFF. The CDR3 bases are TGCAGTGCTAGTACCGGGACTAGCGGGAGGGCCGTTTATACCGGGGAGCTGTTTTTT.

This clonotype was seen a few times. The chain has TRBV7-2 and TRBJ1-5, with 8 positions matching TRBD1. With 1 base clipped from V and 11 bases from J, the junction kept 10 bases outside the gene matches. The CDR3 runs 15 residues. Germline V gives CDR1 SGHTA, CDR2 FQGNSA. As DNA, the CDR3 is TGTGCCAGCAGCTTAGGCAGGGGGCCTTCTTGGGCCCAGCATTTT. Translating gives CASSLGRGPSWAQHF.

The J gene is TRBJ2-3, the V gene TRBV28; 12 bases are a match to TRBD2. Losses at the gene ends were 6 bases for V and 5 bases for J; bases not matched to a gene: 6. Germline V gives CDR1 MDHEN, CDR2 SYDVKM. CDR3 length: 15 amino acids. The chain's CDR3 is CASRTLAGGIDTQYF. CDR3 DNA sequence: TGTGCCAGCAGGACCCTAGCGGGGGGGATAGATACGCAGTATTTT. The variable domain in full, with the rest retrieved from reference TRBV28 and TRBJ2-3, is DVKVTQSSRYLVKRTGEKVFLECVQDMDHENMFWYRQDPGLGLRLIYFSYDVKMKEKGDIPEGYSVSREKKERFSLILESASTNQTSMYLCASRTLAGGIDTQYFGPGTRLTVL.

This clonotype was seen repeatedly, ten times or more. The chain links TRBV20-1 to TRBJ2-3; perhaps TRBD2 as D (7 bases). CDR1 DFQATT and CDR2 SNEGSKA come from the germline V gene (reference sequence). V lost 1 base, J lost 3 bases, and 17 bases lay in between. The CDR3 runs 16 residues. In DNA, the CDR3 is TGCAGTGCTAGAGGGCTAGGGGGGGCGAGGACAGATACGCAGTATTTT. It translates to CSARGLGGARTDTQYF.

The V call is TRBV4-1, the J call TRBJ1-3, with a tentative D call TRBD1 (5 bases). Between the trimmed V and J ends, which lost 3 bases and 3 bases, there was a span of 15 bases. The germline V gene has CDR1 MGHRA and CDR2 YSYEKL. This CDR3 spans 16 amino acids. CDR3 in DNA: TGCGCCAGCAGCCAGACCACGACAGCCTTTGGAAACACCATATATTTT. Amino acids: CASSQTTTAFGNTIYF.

In this sample, this clonotype turned up a few times. This sequence joins TRBV19 and TRBJ1-2; TRBD1 matches 10 bases. V shed 4 bases, J shed 6 bases, and the junction held 8 bases outside the gene matches. CDR1 is LNHDA and CDR2 is SQIVND in the germline V gene (reference sequence). The CDR3 length is 15 residues. CDR3 protein: CASSTTGTGVDGYTF. DNA for the CDR3: TGTGCCAGTAGTACAACCGGGACAGGGGTGGATGGCTACACCTTC.

This clonotype was recorded a few times. This chain connects TRBV4-2 to TRBJ2-6; 8 bases map to TRBD1. The CDR3 totals 20 residues. Trimming cost V 0 bases and J 2 bases; bases outside gene matches: 12. Germline CDR1 is LGHNA and CDR2 is YNFKEQ. The CDR3 DNA is TGTGCCAGCAGCCAAGAAGTGGTTTCGAACAGGGGGACTGGGGCCAACGTCCTGACTTTC. Translation: CASSQEVVSNRGTGANVLTF.

There are many counts of this clonotype. The chain links TRBV27 to TRBJ2-3; 13 bases map to TRBD2. CDR3 size: 19 residues. J was trimmed by 2 bases and V by 2 bases; bases with no gene match: 10. Looked up from germline, CDR1 is MNHEY and CDR2 is SMNVEV (reference sequence). As DNA, the CDR3 is TGTGCCAGCAGTTTAACCGGACTAGCGGGAGTAAGACACACAGATACGCAGTATTTT. It translates to CASSLTGLAGVRHTDTQYF.

This clonotype was observed a few times. This chain uses TRBV20-1 with TRBJ2-5; D unresolved. The CDR3 consists of 13 residues. V lost 3 bases to trimming and J lost 2 bases, with 10 bases between them. CDR1 and CDR2 (germline): DFQATT, SNEGSKA (reference sequence). CDR3 sequence: CSASVTRQETQYF. The CDR3 DNA is TGCAGTGCTAGCGTTACAAGACAAGAGACCCAGTACTTC.

CDR3 DNA sequence: TGTGCCAGCAGCGAAGGGACAGCCCGTCTTTATACGCAGTATTTT. The encoded protein is CASSEGTARLYTQYF. V gene TRBV7-6 combines with J gene TRBJ2-3; 7 nucleotides align to TRBD1. The CDR3 consists of 15 residues. V gave up 5 bases and J gave up 7 bases; unmatched junction bases: 12. Germline values: CDR1 SGHVS, CDR2 FNYEAQ. The complete variable domain, with remaining parts taken from reference TRBV7-6 and TRBJ2-3, reads GAGVSQSPRYKVTKRGQDVALRCDPISGHVSLYWYRQALGQGPEFLTYFNYEAQQDKSGLPNDRFSAERPEGSISTLTIQRTEQRDSAMYRCASSEGTARLYTQYFGPGTRLTVL.

This clonotype was counted only a few times. V gene TRBV15 combines with J gene TRBJ2-7, with D perhaps TRBD1 (6 bases). The CDR3 length is 15 residues. Trimming shortened V by 0 bases and J by 5 bases, and 14 bases separated the two germline ends. Germline CDR1 reads LNHNV; CDR2 reads YYDKDF (reference sequence). The CDR3 bases are TGTGCCACCAGCAGAGATCTCACAGGGTCCCACGAGCAGTACTTC. Its translation is CATSRDLTGSHEQYF.

The chain joins TRBV5-1 to TRBJ2-6; D may match TRBD1 or TRBD2 (5 bases each). Trimming removed 7 bases at V and 4 bases at J, with 18 bases between. The CDR3 length is 16 residues. Looked up from germline, CDR1 is SGHRS and CDR2 is YFSETQ. CDR3: CASAPEPGTGANVLTF. The CDR3 nucleotides read TGCGCCAGCGCCCCGGAGCCGGGGACCGGGGCCAACGTCCTGACTTTC.

This clonotype was seen a handful of times. The genes are TRBV12-3 or TRBV12-4 and TRBJ2-2; a weak D match, TRBD1 (6 bases). Trimming pared 3 bases from V and 3 bases from J, leaving 11 bases between. The CDR3 covers 15 residues. The CDR3 DNA follows: TGTGCCAGCAGTTTCTGGGGGCGCGACACCGGGGAGCTGTTTTTT. This codes for CASSFWGRDTGELFF.

This clonotype was found many times. The rearrangement joins TRBV20-1 to TRBJ2-3, with 10 nucleotides matching TRBD2. Germline lookup yields CDR1 DFQATT and CDR2 SNEGSKA (reference sequence). This CDR3 contains 17 residues. V lost 1 base and J lost 4; bases outside the gene matches: 11. The CDR3 DNA follows: TGCAGTGCTAGAGGATTGCTAGCGGGAGTATCCGCAGATACGCAGTATTTT. Protein product: CSARGLLAGVSADTQYF.